The subject of this entry is one T cell receptor (beta chain). The record originates from a study of T cell changes during pregnancy in multiple sclerosis. V gave up 7 bases and J gave up 6 bases; unmatched junction bases: 12. The CDR3 loop spans 14 amino acids. CDR1 and CDR2 (germline): MNHEY, SMNVEV (reference sequence). The assay was immunoSEQ multiplex PCR, and TCRdb's table has in-frame clones only and misses some. The data contain roughly 32,000 clones, 90% to 95% of them singletons. The source material was CD8+ T cells from peripheral blood mononuclear cells, sampled in the second trimester of pregnancy. The chain carries TRBV27 and TRBJ2-7; 7 bases map to TRBD1. The sequence came from a female donor in good health, enrolled as a control in a pregnancy study. The CDR3 sequence: CASTEQGLSSEQYF. DNA of the CDR3: TGTGCCAGCACCGAACAGGGGCTGAGTAGCGAGCAGTACTTC.